This T cell receptor beta chain was profiled in a study of CD8+CD57+ T cells in acquired aplastic anemia. For CDR3 and TCR beta VDJ profiling, genomic DNA was the template used. Each CDR3 protein is one row after TCRdb ran MiXCR on the reads. The sample lists under 200,000 distinct CDR3 sequences; under 55% were seen once. Flow cytometry had shown expanded CD8+CD57+ cells in the patients chosen for sequencing. Severe acquired aplastic anemia was present in all patients. Receipt of therapy had not occurred in any patient by the time of blood sampling. Sequencing input: sorted CD4+, CD8+, or CD8+CD57+ T cells (not recorded which) from PBMCs. This clonotype originated in a human donor with aplastic anemia.

The chain's CDR3 is CASSTVISYNEQFF. The CDR3 DNA follows: TGTGCCAGTAGTACGGTGATCTCCTACAATGAGCAGTTCTTC. The chain combines TRBV19 with TRBJ2-1; no clear D gene. Per germline, CDR1 LNHDA and CDR2 SQIVND (reference sequence). Trimming took off 4 bases at V and 0 bases at J, with 7 bases between the two ends. This CDR3 is 14 amino acids long.